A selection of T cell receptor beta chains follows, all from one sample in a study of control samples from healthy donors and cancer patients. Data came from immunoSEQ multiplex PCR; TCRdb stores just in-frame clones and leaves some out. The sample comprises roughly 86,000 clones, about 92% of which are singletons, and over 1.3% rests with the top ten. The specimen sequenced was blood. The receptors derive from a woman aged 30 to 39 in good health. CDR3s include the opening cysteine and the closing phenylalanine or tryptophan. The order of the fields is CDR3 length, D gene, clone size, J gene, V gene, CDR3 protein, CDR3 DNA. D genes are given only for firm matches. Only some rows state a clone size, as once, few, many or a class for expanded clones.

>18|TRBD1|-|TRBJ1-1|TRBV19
CASISSSTRGQGDTEAFF
TGTGCCAGTATTTCCTCCTCAACGCGTGGGCAGGGGGACACTGAAGCTTTCTTT
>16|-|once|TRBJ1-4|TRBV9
CASSVAAGATNEKLFF
TGTGCCAGCAGCGTAGCGGCAGGGGCAACTAATGAAAAACTGTTTTTT
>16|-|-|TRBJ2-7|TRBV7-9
CASSLSRDAGLREQYF
TGTGCCAGCAGCTTATCGAGGGACGCGGGACTTAGGGAGCAGTACTTC
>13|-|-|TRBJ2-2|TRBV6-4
CASSGTNTGELFF
TGTGCCAGCAGTGGGACAAACACCGGGGAGCTGTTTTTT
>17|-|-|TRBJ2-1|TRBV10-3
CAISDLVRRSSYNEQFF
TGTGCCATCAGTGATCTGGTCCGGAGGAGCTCCTACAATGAGCAGTTCTTC
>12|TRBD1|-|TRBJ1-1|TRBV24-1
CATGQGPTEAFF
TGTGCCACCGGACAGGGACCCACTGAAGCTTTCTTT
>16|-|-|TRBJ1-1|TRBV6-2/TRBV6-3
CASSPGTKVMNTEAFF
TGTGCCAGCAGTCCGGGGACAAAAGTCATGAACACTGAAGCTTTCTTT
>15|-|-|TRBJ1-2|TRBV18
CASSPRNAANYGYTF
TGTGCCAGCTCACCACGTAACGCAGCTAACTATGGCTACACCTTC
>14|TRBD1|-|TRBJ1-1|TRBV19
CASSIRGMHTEAFF
TGTGCCAGTAGTATCAGGGGGATGCACACTGAAGCTTTCTTT
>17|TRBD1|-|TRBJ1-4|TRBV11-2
CASSSGTGGSWREKLFF
TGTGCCAGCAGCTCGGGAACAGGGGGTTCCTGGCGTGAAAAACTGTTTTTT
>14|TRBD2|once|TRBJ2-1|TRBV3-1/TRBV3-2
CASSPREGYNEQFF
TGTGCCAGCAGCCCGCGGGAGGGTTACAATGAGCAGTTCTTC
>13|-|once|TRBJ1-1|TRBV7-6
CASSLGGVTEAFF
TGTGCCAGCAGCTTAGGGGGGGTCACTGAAGCTTTCTTT
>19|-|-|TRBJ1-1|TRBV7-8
CASSLDESLVGRGNTEAFF
TGTGCCAGCAGCTTAGATGAGAGTTTAGTGGGCAGGGGGAACACTGAAGCTTTCTTT
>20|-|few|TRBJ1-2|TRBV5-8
CASSLEAGARLQFSAVVYTF
TGTGCCAGCAGCTTGGAAGCGGGGGCGCGCTTACAATTTTCCGCCGTTGTCTACACCTTC
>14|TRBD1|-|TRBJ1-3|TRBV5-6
CASSSGQVGNTIYF
TGTGCCAGCAGCTCGGGACAGGTTGGAAACACCATATATTTT
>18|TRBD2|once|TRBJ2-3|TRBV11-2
CASSRTGGSGSSTDTQYF
TGTGCCAGCAGCCGTACAGGCGGTAGCGGGAGTAGCACAGATACGCAGTATTTT
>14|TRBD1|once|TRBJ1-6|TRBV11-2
CASSLGDSIWPLHF
TGTGCCAGCAGCTTAGGGGACAGCATTTGGCCCCTCCACTTT
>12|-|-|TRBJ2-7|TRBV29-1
CSVQGGSYEQYF
TGCAGCGTTCAGGGGGGCTCCTACGAGCAGTACTTC
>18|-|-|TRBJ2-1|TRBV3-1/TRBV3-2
CASSVLDPISIPTNEQFF
TGTGCCAGCAGCGTTTTAGATCCCATTTCCATTCCGACAAATGAGCAGTTCTTC
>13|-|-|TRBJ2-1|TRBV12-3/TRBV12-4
CASSLSQDNEQFF
TGTGCCAGCAGTTTGAGTCAGGACAATGAGCAGTTCTTC
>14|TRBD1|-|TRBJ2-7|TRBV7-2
CASSFPGQTYEQYF
TGTGCCAGCAGTTTCCCGGGACAGACCTACGAGCAGTACTTC
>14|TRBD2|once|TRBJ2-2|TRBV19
CASSRTSVGGELFF
TGTGCCAGTAGTAGGACTAGTGTTGGCGGGGAGCTGTTTTTT
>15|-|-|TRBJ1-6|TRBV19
CASRTGRDPNSPLHF
TGTGCCAGTAGGACCGGACGGGACCCTAATTCACCCCTCCACTTT
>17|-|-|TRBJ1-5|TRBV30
CAWSVSRVSRGNQPQHF
TGTGCCTGGAGTGTGAGTAGGGTGTCTAGGGGGAATCAGCCCCAGCATTTT
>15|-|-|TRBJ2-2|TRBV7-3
CASSPSWGWNGELFF
TGTGCCAGCAGCCCCTCGTGGGGGTGGAACGGGGAGCTGTTTTTT
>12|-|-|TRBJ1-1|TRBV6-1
CASSEANTEAFF
TGTGCCAGCAGTGAAGCGAACACTGAAGCTTTCTTT
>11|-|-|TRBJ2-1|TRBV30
CAWNRLYEQFF
TGTGCCTGGAACCGACTCTATGAGCAGTTCTTC
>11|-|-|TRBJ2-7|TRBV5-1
CASRDNYEQYF
TGCGCCAGCCGGGACAACTACGAGCAGTACTTC
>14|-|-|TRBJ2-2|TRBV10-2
CASTGPKADGELFF
TGCGCCAGCACCGGGCCCAAGGCAGATGGGGAGCTGTTTTTT
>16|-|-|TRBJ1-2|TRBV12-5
CASGSGGGRSDYGYTF
TGTGCTAGTGGTTCTGGGGGGGGGCGCTCGGACTATGGCTACACCTTC
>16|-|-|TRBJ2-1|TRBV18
CASSVVGQRSYNEQFF
TGTGCCAGCTCAGTTGTCGGACAACGCTCCTACAATGAGCAGTTCTTC
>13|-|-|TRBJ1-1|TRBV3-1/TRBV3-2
CASSQGQKREAFF
TGTGCCAGCAGCCAAGGGCAGAAGCGCGAAGCTTTCTTT
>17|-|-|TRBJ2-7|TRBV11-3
CASSSKGGSRRLHEQYF
TGTGCCAGCAGCTCAAAGGGGGGGAGTCGGAGACTTCACGAGCAGTACTTC
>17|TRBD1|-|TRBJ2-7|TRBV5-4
CASSPRTAGGPSYEQYF
TGTGCCAGCAGCCCCCGTACGGCAGGGGGACCCTCCTACGAGCAGTACTTC
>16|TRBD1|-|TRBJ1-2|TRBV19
CASSTTGTGSYYGYTF
TGTGCCAGTAGTACAACCGGGACAGGGTCATACTATGGCTACACCTTC
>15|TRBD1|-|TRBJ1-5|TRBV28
CASRPGQRDTRPQHF
TGTGCCAGCAGGCCGGGACAGAGAGACACTAGGCCCCAGCATTTT
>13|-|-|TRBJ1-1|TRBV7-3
CASSLSWNTEAFF
TGTGCCAGCAGCTTATCCTGGAACACTGAAGCTTTCTTT
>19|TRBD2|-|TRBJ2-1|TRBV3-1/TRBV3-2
CASSRLTGTSGISYNEQFF
TGTGCCAGCAGCCGCCTAACCGGGACTAGCGGGATCTCCTACAATGAGCAGTTCTTC
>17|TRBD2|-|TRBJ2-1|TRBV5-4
CASSRISGGASYNEQFF
TGTGCCAGCAGCCGGATTAGCGGGGGGGCCTCCTACAATGAGCAGTTCTTC
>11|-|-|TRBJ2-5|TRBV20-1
CSATQQETQYF
TGCAGTGCTACACAGCAAGAGACCCAGTACTTC
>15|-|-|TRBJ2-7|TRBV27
CASSLSADRAYEQYF
TGTGCCAGCAGTTTATCTGCGGACAGAGCCTACGAGCAGTACTTC
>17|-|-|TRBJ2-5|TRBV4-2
CASSQHSQGGLEETQYF
TGTGCCAGCAGCCAACACTCACAGGGAGGCTTAGAAGAGACCCAGTACTTC
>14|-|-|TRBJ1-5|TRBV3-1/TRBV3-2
CASSQDFSNQPQHF
TGTGCCAGCAGCCAAGATTTTAGCAATCAGCCCCAGCATTTT
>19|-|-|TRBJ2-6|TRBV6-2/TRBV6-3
CASSLLTPAGASGANVLTF
TGTGCCAGCAGCCTGCTGACACCTGCCGGGGCCTCTGGGGCCAACGTCCTGACTTTC
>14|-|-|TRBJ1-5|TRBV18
CASSPQGAHQPQHF
TGTGCCAGCTCACCACAGGGCGCGCATCAGCCCCAGCATTTT
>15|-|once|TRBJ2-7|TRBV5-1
CASSLFGVGAYEQYF
TGCGCCAGCAGCTTGTTCGGGGTCGGTGCGTACGAGCAGTACTTC
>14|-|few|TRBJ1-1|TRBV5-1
CASSFSYRNTEAFF
TGCGCCAGCAGCTTCAGTTACCGGAACACTGAAGCTTTCTTT
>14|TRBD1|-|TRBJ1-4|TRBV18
CASSPTGENEKLFF
TGTGCCAGCTCCCCCACAGGGGAAAATGAAAAACTGTTTTTT
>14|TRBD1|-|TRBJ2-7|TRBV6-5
CASRTAGGELEQYF
TGTGCCAGCAGGACCGCAGGGGGAGAGCTCGAGCAGTACTTC
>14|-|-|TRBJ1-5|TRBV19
CASSIGHTNQPQHF
TGTGCCAGTAGTATCGGGCATACTAATCAGCCCCAGCATTTT
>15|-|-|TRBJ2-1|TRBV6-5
CASREQGTPYNEQFF
TGTGCCAGCAGGGAGCAGGGGACTCCCTACAATGAGCAGTTCTTC
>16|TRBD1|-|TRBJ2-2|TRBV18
CASSPRTGLNTGELFF
TGTGCCAGCTCACCAAGGACAGGGTTGAACACCGGGGAGCTGTTTTTT
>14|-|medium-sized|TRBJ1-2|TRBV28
CASSLLGAATGYTF
TGTGCCAGCAGTTTGTTAGGCGCAGCAACTGGCTACACCTTC
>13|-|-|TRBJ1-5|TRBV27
CASSPGWDQPQHF
TGTGCCAGCAGCCCCGGGTGGGATCAGCCCCAGCATTTT
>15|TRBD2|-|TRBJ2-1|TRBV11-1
CASSYSGLPNNEQFF
TGTGCCAGCAGCTACTCGGGACTACCAAACAATGAGCAGTTCTTC
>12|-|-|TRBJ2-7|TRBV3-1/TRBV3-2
CASSQSGSEQYF
TGTGCCAGCAGCCAATCGGGGTCCGAGCAGTACTTC
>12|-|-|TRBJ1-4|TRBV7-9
CASSYRGTELFF
TGTGCCAGCAGCTACCGGGGTACAGAACTGTTTTTT
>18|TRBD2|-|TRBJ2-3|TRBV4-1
CASSQDFGWGGATDTQYF
TGCGCCAGCAGCCAAGATTTTGGGTGGGGGGGAGCCACAGATACGCAGTATTTT
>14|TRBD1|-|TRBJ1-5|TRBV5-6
CASKRQGYNQPQHF
TGTGCCAGCAAGAGACAGGGGTACAATCAGCCCCAGCATTTT